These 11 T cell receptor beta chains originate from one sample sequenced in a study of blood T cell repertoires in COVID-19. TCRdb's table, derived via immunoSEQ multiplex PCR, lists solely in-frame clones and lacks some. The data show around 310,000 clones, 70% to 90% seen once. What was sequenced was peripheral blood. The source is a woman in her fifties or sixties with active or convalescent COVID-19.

The chain's CDR3 is CASSFRTSGDTGELFF. CDR3 nucleotide sequence: TGTGCCAGCAGCTTCCGGACTAGCGGGGACACCGGGGAGCTGTTTTTT. J is TRBJ2-2 and V is TRBV7-9; TRBD2 aligns across 12 bases. With 3 bases clipped from V and 3 bases from J, the junction kept 2 bases outside the gene matches. Germline loops: CDR1 SEHNR, CDR2 FQNEAQ (reference sequence). This CDR3 is built from 16 residues.

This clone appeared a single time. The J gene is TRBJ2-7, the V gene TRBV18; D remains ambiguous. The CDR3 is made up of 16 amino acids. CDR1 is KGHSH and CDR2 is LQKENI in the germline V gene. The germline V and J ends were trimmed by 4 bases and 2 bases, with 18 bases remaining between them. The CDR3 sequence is CASSQILLGETYEQYF. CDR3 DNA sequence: TGTGCCAGCTCACAAATCTTATTGGGCGAGACCTACGAGCAGTACTTC.

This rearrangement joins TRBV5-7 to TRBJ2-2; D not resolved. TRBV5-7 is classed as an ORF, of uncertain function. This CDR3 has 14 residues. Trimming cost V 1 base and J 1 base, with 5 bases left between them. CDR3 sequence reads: CASSLHRNTGELFF. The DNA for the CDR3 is TGTGCCAGCAGCTTGCACAGGAACACCGGGGAGCTGTTTTTT.

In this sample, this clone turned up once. The CDR3 loop reads CASSFLEGSEQYF. CDR3 DNA sequence: TGCGCCAGCAGCTTCCTCGAGGGCTCCGAGCAGTACTTC. The V call is TRBV5-1, the J call TRBJ2-7; D might be TRBD2 (5 bases). This CDR3 is 13 amino acids long. V shed 2 bases and J shed 6 bases, with 12 bases lying between them. Germline lookup yields CDR1 SGHRS and CDR2 YFSETQ.

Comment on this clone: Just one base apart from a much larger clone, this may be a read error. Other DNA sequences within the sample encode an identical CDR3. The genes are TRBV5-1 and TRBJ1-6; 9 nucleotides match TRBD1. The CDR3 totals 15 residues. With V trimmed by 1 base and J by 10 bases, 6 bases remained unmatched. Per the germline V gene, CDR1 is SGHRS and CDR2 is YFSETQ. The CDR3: CASSLKGQGGSPLHF. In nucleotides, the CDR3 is TGCGCCAGCAGCTTGAAGGGACAGGGAGGCTCACCCCTCCACTTT.

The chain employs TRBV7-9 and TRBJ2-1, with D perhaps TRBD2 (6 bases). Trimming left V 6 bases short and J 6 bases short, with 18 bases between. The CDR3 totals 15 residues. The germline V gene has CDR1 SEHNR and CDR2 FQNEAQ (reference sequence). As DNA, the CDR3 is TGTGCCAGCAGTTCGACTAGGGGCGGCTTCAATGAGCAGTTCTTC. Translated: CASSSTRGGFNEQFF.

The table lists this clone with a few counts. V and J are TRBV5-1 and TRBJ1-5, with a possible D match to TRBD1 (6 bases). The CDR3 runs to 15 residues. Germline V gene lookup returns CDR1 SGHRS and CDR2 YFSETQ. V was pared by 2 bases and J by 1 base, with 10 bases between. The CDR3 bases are TGCGCCAGCAGCTTACAGGGTAACAGCAATCAGCCCCAGCATTTT. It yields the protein CASSLQGNSNQPQHF.

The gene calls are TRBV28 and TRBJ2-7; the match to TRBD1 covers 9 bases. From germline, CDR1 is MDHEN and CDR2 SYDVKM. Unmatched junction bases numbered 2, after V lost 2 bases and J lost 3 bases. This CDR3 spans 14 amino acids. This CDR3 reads CASSLVDRGYEQYF. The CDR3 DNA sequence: TGTGCCAGCAGTTTAGTGGACAGGGGCTACGAGCAGTACTTC.

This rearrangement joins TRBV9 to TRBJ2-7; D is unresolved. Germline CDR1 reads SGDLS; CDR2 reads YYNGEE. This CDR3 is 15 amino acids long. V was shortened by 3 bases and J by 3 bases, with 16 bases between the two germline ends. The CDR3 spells CASSGPTSAHYEQYF. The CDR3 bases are TGTGCCAGCAGCGGCCCCACGAGCGCCCACTACGAGCAGTACTTC.

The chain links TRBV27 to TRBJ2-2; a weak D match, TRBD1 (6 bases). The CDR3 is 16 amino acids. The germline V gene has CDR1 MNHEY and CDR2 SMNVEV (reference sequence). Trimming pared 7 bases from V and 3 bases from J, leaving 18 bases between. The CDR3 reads CASTRLGTRDTGELFF. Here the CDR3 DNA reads TGTGCCAGCACCCGGCTGGGGACAAGAGACACCGGGGAGCTGTTTTTT.

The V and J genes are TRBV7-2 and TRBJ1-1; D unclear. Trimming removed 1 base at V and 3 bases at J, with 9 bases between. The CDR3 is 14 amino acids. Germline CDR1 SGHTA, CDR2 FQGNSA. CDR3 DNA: TGTGCCAGCAGCTTAGGGGCCCGATACACTGAAGCTTTCTTT. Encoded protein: CASSLGARYTEAFF.